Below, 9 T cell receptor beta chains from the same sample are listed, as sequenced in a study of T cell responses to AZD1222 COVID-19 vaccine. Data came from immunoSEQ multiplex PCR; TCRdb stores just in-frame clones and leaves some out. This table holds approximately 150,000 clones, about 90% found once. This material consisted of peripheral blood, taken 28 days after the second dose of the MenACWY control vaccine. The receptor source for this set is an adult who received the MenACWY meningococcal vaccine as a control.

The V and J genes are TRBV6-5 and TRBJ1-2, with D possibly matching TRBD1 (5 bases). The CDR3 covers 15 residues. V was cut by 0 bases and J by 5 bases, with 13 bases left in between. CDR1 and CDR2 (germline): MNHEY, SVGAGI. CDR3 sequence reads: CASSYSVQGGYGYTF. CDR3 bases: TGTGCCAGCAGTTACTCGGTCCAGGGAGGGTATGGCTACACCTTC.

The CDR3 DNA sequence: TGTGCCACCAGTGATTTGGGGACAGCTACGACAGATACGCAGTATTTT. It encodes CATSDLGTATTDTQYF. V is TRBV24-1 and J is TRBJ2-3; TRBD1 matches 7 bases. The V and J ends lost 0 bases and 3 bases, in that order; junction bases with no gene match: 5. CDR3 length equals 16 residues. Germline V gene data show CDR1 as KGHDR and CDR2 as SFDVKD.

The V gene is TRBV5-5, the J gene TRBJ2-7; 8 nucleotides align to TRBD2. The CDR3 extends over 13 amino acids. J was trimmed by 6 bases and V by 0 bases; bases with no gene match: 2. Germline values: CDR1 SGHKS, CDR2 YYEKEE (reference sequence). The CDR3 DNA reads TGTGCCAGCAGCTTGGCTGGGACTAGCGAGCAGTACTTC. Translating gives CASSLAGTSEQYF.

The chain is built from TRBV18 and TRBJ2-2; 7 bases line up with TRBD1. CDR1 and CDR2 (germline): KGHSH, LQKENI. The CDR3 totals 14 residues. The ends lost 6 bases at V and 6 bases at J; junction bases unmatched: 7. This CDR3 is CASSNPTGSGELFF. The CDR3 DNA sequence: TGTGCCAGCTCGAATCCGACAGGGTCCGGGGAGCTGTTTTTT.

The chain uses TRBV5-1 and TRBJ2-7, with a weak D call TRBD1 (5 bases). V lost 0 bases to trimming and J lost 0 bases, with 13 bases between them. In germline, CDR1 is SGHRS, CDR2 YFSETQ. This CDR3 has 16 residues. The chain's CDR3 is CASSLALTALSYEQYF. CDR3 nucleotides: TGCGCCAGCAGCTTGGCCTTGACAGCGCTCTCCTACGAGCAGTACTTC.

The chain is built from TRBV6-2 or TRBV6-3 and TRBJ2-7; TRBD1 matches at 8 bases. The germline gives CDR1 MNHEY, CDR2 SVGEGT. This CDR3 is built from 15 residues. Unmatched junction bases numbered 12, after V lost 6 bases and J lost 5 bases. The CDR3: CASSPEGQGAHEQYF. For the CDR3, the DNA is TGTGCCAGCAGCCCCGAGGGCCAGGGGGCCCACGAGCAGTACTTC.

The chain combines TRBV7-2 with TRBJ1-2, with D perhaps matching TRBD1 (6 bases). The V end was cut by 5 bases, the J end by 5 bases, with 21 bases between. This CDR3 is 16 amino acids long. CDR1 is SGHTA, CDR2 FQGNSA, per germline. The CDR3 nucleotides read TGTGCCAGCAGCCCATCCGGGGGACATTCCGCGTATGGCTACACCTTC. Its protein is CASSPSGGHSAYGYTF.

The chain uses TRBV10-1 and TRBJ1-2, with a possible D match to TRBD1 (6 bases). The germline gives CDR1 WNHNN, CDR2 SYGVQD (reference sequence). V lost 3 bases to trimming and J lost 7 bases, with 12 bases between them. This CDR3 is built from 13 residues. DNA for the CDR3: TGCGCCAGCAGTGACTTTAGGGGGTTTGGCTACACCTTC. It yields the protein CASSDFRGFGYTF.

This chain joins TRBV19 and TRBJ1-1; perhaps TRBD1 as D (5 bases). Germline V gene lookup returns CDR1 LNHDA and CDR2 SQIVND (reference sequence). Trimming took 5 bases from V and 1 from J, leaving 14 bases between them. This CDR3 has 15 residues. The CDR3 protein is CASSGNRRGNTEAFF. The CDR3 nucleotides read TGTGCCAGTAGTGGTAACAGGAGGGGGAACACTGAAGCTTTCTTT.